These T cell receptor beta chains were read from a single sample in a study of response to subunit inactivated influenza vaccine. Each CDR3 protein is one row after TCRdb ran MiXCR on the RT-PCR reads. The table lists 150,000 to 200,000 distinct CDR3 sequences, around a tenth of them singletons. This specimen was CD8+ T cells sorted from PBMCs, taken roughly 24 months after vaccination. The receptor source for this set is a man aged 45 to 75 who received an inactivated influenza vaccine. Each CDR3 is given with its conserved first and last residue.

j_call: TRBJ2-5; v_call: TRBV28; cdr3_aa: CASRLAGGYQETQYF
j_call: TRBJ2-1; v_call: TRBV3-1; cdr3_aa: CASSQDRGLDEQFF
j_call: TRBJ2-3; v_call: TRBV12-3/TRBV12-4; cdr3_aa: CASSLLLAGGIDTQYF
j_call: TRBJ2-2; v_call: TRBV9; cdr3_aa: CASSPYGTGELFF
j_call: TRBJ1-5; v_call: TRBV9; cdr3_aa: CASSEGQSSSQPQHF
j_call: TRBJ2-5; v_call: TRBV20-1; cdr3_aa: CSASFITPGGTQYF
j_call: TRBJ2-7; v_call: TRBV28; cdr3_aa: CASSGRPYEQYF
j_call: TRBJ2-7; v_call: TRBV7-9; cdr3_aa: CASSLAVGPSSYEQYF
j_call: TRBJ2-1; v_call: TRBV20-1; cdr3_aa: CSARPGQLIYNEQFF
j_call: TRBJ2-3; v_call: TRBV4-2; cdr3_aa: CASSQPPPTDTQYF
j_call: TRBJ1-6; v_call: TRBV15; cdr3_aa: CATSRDRYNSPLHF
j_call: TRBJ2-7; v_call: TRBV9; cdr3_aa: CASSGQVSYEQYF
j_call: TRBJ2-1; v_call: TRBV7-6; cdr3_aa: CASSLAGPYNEQFF